This section outlines one T cell receptor beta chain sequence together with its context. Its antigen is not identified. Sequenced by immunoSEQ multiplex PCR; TCRdb stores in-frame clones only, minus some. The sample has around 110,000 clones, about 88% seen once. The CDR3 is 13 residues long. V was pared by 0 bases and J by 7 bases, with 8 bases between. CDR1 and CDR2 (germline): LNHDA, SQIVND (reference sequence). These data are taken from a study of cytomegalovirus exposure and HLA in healthy donors. The study, taken as a whole, reports: The study put under 200 TCR beta chains on its list as cytomegalovirus-associated. First-cohort TCR clusters tended to co-occur in the 95 to 150 validation repertoires, a later analysis found. Most sequenced TCRs were rare (though some public TCRs occurred in many donors).

This TCR derives from a woman aged 18 to 35 in good health and CMV-seropositive. This chain links TRBV19 with TRBJ2-3, with TRBD2 as a possible D gene (6 bases). What was sequenced was PBMCs. The CDR3 protein is CASSIEEGNTQYF. The CDR3 nucleotides are TGTGCCAGTAGTATAGAGGAGGGAAATACGCAGTATTTT.